These 23 T cell receptor beta chains were sequenced from one sample in a study of blood T cells in healthy people across ages. A second PCR, run for roughly 6 to 11 cycles, used a sample-barcoded 5' primer plus a J-beta primer mix. One entry per CDR3 protein, called by TCRdb with MiXCR from the 5' RACE reads. Of roughly 800,000 distinct CDR3 sequences in the sample, 20% to 25% were seen once. This sample was shared with a second study, whose subject was T cells of mothers and their children.

Sequenced: blood. The origin of the receptors is a boy between 5 and 17 years old in good health.

Details on this clonotype: A read error may produce the germline difference seen at one junction end. The chain joins TRBV5-5 to TRBJ2-1; D perhaps matches TRBD2 (6 bases). The CDR3 is 13 amino acids. Germline CDR1 SGHKS, CDR2 YYEKEE (reference sequence). CDR3 loop: CASSPIGGDEQLF. In DNA, the CDR3 is TGTGCCAGCAGCCCCATCGGGGGAGATGAGCAGCTCTTC.

V is TRBV12-3 or TRBV12-4 and J is TRBJ2-5, with a tentative D call TRBD1 (5 bases). V lost 3 bases and J 2 bases, leaving 19 bases between the germline ends. The CDR3 consists of 17 residues. CDR3: CASSLGPPRYFQETQYF. The CDR3 DNA follows: TGTGCCAGCAGTTTGGGGCCTCCCCGTTACTTTCAAGAGACCCAGTACTTC.

This clonotype showed up just a few times. The chain joins TRBV28 to TRBJ2-3, with D hard to call. The CDR3 totals 15 residues. The V end lost 5 bases, the J end lost 2 bases, and 14 bases lay between the germline ends. Germline V CDR1 and CDR2: MDHEN, SYDVKM. CDR3 sequence reads: CASSSERVDTDTQYF. CDR3 nucleotide sequence: TGTGCCAGCAGTAGCGAACGGGTGGACACAGATACGCAGTATTTT.

The chain uses TRBV20-1 and TRBJ2-5; a possible D gene is TRBD2 (5 bases). TRBJ2-1 matches the DNA end more closely, so the J call is doubtful. The germline V gene has CDR1 DFQATT and CDR2 SNEGSKA (reference sequence). The CDR3 sequence is 14 residues long. The CDR3 DNA is TGCAGTGCAACAATGGTGAGCGGTAACCATGAGCAGTTCTTC. Residues: CSATMVSGNHEQFF.

This chain uses TRBV25-1 with TRBJ2-1; tentative D call: TRBD2 (7 bases). V lost 3 bases, J lost 0 bases, and 15 bases lay in between. Germline V gene lookup returns CDR1 MGHDK and CDR2 SYGVNS. This CDR3 region has 17 residues. The CDR3 sequence: CASSDPGGRSSYNEQFF. The CDR3 DNA is TGTGCCAGCAGTGATCCGGGGGGCAGGAGCTCCTACAATGAGCAGTTCTTC.

The table lists this clonotype with a few counts. This chain links TRBV6-5 with TRBJ2-1; 12 bases are shared with TRBD2. This CDR3 region has 18 residues. V lost 4 bases to trimming and J lost 0 bases; unmatched junction nucleotides: 7. In germline, CDR1 is MNHEY, CDR2 SVGAGI. The CDR3 nucleotides read TGTGCCAGCAGTTTTGGACTAGCGGGATCTTCCTCCTACAATGAGCAGTTCTTC. Translating gives CASSFGLAGSSSYNEQFF.

The DNA of the CDR3 is TGTGCCAGCAGTCCCGCGGGACAGGACCTATGGGAGCAGTACTTC. Translation gives CASSPAGQDLWEQYF. This chain connects TRBV28 to TRBJ2-7; 8 bases match TRBD1. Germline lookup yields CDR1 MDHEN and CDR2 SYDVKM. The CDR3 is 15 residues long. The ends lost 5 bases at V and 7 bases at J; junction bases unmatched: 13.

The rearrangement joins TRBV18 to TRBJ2-7; TRBD1 matches at 7 bases. The J segment lost 5 bases and the V segment lost 4 bases, leaving 8 bases of the junction unmatched. The CDR3 totals 14 residues. From germline, CDR1 is KGHSH and CDR2 LQKENI. The CDR3 DNA follows: TGTGCCAGCTCACGGAACCGACAGGGCGACGAGCAGTACTTC. Amino acids: CASSRNRQGDEQYF.

This clonotype was seen repeatedly, ten times or more. The rearrangement uses TRBV9 and TRBJ1-1; D gene ambiguous. Germline assignment: CDR1 SGDLS and CDR2 YYNGEE. The CDR3 consists of 13 residues. Trimming took 2 bases from V and 1 from J, leaving 6 bases between them. This chain's CDR3 is CASSVGRNTEAFF. As DNA, the CDR3 is TGTGCCAGCAGCGTTGGCCGGAACACTGAAGCTTTCTTT.

This chain connects TRBV5-1 to TRBJ1-6, with D perhaps matching TRBD1 (5 bases). The CDR3 is made up of 14 amino acids. In germline, CDR1 is SGHRS, CDR2 YFSETQ. Trimming took 1 base from V and 10 from J, leaving 12 bases between them. CDR3 DNA sequence: TGCGCCAGCAGCTTGACCGGGGCTTTGTCACCCCTCCACTTT. It yields the protein CASSLTGALSPLHF.

The genes are TRBV27 and TRBJ2-3, with D perhaps matching TRBD2 (6 bases). The CDR3 runs 15 residues. CDR1 MNHEY and CDR2 SMNVEV come from the germline V gene (reference sequence). Trimming cost V 7 bases and J 1 base, with 15 bases left between them. CDR3 amino acids: CASTLTGTGTDTQYF. The CDR3 DNA reads TGTGCCAGCACCCTGACGGGGACTGGCACAGATACGCAGTATTTT.

This sequence joins TRBV12-3 or TRBV12-4 and TRBJ1-1, with TRBD1 matching over 8 bases. The junction had 5 bases not matched to a gene; V was cut back by 6 bases and J by 2 bases. This CDR3 is 14 amino acids long. CDR3 region: CASRTTGGNTEAFF. In DNA form, the CDR3 reads TGTGCCAGCAGAACAACAGGGGGTAACACTGAAGCTTTCTTT.

Worth noting for this clonotype: At one end the junction does not follow the germline gene, possibly because of a read error. The rearrangement links TRBV18 to TRBJ2-5, with 11 bases matching TRBD2. Per germline, CDR1 KGHSH and CDR2 LQKENI. This CDR3 is built from 14 residues. CDR3 in amino acids: CSSSPGTSGYEQYF. Here the CDR3 DNA reads TGTTCCAGCTCACCTGGGACTAGCGGCTATGAGCAGTACTTC.

The chain joins TRBV20-1 to TRBJ1-1; D possibly corresponds to TRBD1 (5 bases). CDR3 size: 13 residues. From germline, CDR1 is DFQATT and CDR2 SNEGSKA (reference sequence). The CDR3 protein is CSAATAMNTEAFF. Here the CDR3 DNA reads TGCAGCGCCGCGACAGCCATGAACACTGAAGCTTTCTTT.

CDR3 sequence reads: CASSSGRDRGGYEQYF. CDR3 in DNA: TGTGCCAGCAGTTCTGGCCGGGACAGGGGGGGCTACGAGCAGTACTTC. This chain uses TRBV27 with TRBJ2-7, with 11 bases that match TRBD1. The V segment lost 4 bases and the J segment 3 bases; nucleotides outside the gene matches: 8. The CDR3 contains 16 residues. CDR1 MNHEY and CDR2 SMNVEV come from the germline V gene (reference sequence).

This clonotype was counted ten times or more. The genes are TRBV27 and TRBJ2-1, with 10 positions matching TRBD2. The V gene end was trimmed by 2 bases and the J gene end by 5 bases; junction bases not matched to a gene: 3. There are 15 residues in the CDR3. CDR1 and CDR2 (germline): MNHEY, SMNVEV (reference sequence). The CDR3 reads CASSLQRGGNNEQFF. The CDR3 DNA follows: TGTGCCAGCAGTTTACAGCGGGGGGGGAACAATGAGCAGTTCTTC.

This rearrangement joins TRBV11-2 to TRBJ2-7, with 9 bases lining up with TRBD2. After removal of 5 bases from V and 2 bases from J, the junction contained 7 bases not matched to a gene. Germline V gives CDR1 SGHAT, CDR2 FQNNGV. This CDR3 is built from 15 residues. This chain's CDR3 is CASSTISGSPYEQYF. In DNA form, the CDR3 reads TGTGCCAGCAGCACTATTAGCGGGAGCCCCTACGAGCAGTACTTC.

The V call is TRBV28, the J call TRBJ1-1; 8 bases agree with TRBD1. The germline V gene encodes CDR1 MDHEN and CDR2 SYDVKM. The CDR3 has 14 residues. Trimming took 5 bases from V and 0 from J; bases not matched to a gene: 2. The CDR3 sequence is CASSAGGMNTEAFF. CDR3 nucleotide sequence: TGTGCCAGCAGTGCAGGGGGCATGAACACTGAAGCTTTCTTT.

This chain joins TRBV13 and TRBJ2-2; a weak D match, TRBD1 (5 bases). This CDR3 has 15 residues. Trimming shortened V by 1 base and J by 3 bases, and 9 bases separated the two germline ends. CDR1 and CDR2 (germline): PRHDT, FYEKMQ (reference sequence). The CDR3 sequence is CASSLDGRDTGELFF. For the CDR3, the DNA is TGTGCCAGCAGCTTAGATGGCAGGGACACCGGGGAGCTGTTTTTT.

This clonotype was observed a handful of times. This sequence joins TRBV28 and TRBJ2-1, with 11 positions matching TRBD1. With 8 bases clipped from V and 6 bases from J, the junction kept 6 bases outside the gene matches. CDR3 size: 14 residues. Germline values: CDR1 MDHEN, CDR2 SYDVKM. CDR3: CASGGTGGLNEQFF. CDR3 nucleotide sequence: TGTGCCAGCGGCGGGACAGGGGGTCTCAATGAGCAGTTCTTC.

The J gene is TRBJ2-5, the V gene TRBV6-5, with 16 bases that match TRBD2. The DNA matches TRBJ2-7 better at its end, which makes the J call doubtful. The CDR3 contains 19 residues. Germline V gene lookup returns CDR1 MNHEY and CDR2 SVGAGI. The CDR3 protein is CASSYSGLAGGRSSYEQYF. The CDR3 region has the DNA TGTGCCAGCAGTTACTCGGGACTAGCGGGAGGGAGAAGTTCCTACGAGCAGTACTTC.

Only a few counts were recorded for this clonotype. This sequence joins TRBV4-3 and TRBJ1-1; a weak D match, TRBD1 (5 bases). The CDR3 has 15 amino acids. CDR1 is LGHNA, CDR2 YSLEER, per germline. V lost 1 base to trimming and J lost 0 bases, with 9 bases between them. CDR3 nucleotides: TGCGCCAGCAGCCAAGGGGGCCCATTGAACACTGAAGCTTTCTTT. Amino acids: CASSQGGPLNTEAFF.

The V call is TRBV27, the J call TRBJ2-7, with 11 bases aligning to TRBD2. Unmatched junction bases numbered 9, after V lost 5 bases and J lost 6 bases. CDR3 length: 15 amino acids. In germline, CDR1 is MNHEY, CDR2 SMNVEV (reference sequence). CDR3 sequence: CASSSRTSGWFEQYF. CDR3 DNA: TGTGCCAGCAGTAGCCGGACTAGCGGGTGGTTCGAGCAGTACTTC.